Below, 3 T cell receptor beta chains from the same sample are listed, as sequenced in a study of brain T cells in children with intractable seizures. Profiled with immunoSEQ multiplex PCR; TCRdb holds only in-frame clones, not every one. The data show around 70,000 clones, approximately 94% seen once. Sequences were derived from peripheral blood, sampled at surgery. The receptors were gathered from a boy under three years old with tuberous sclerosis and intractable seizures.

This chain links TRBV11-2 with TRBJ1-1, with TRBD1 as a possible D gene (6 bases). Germline V gene sequence: CDR1 SGHAT, CDR2 FQNNGV. Trimming cost V 8 bases and J 1 base, with 11 bases left between them. This CDR3 comprises 13 residues. CDR3 nucleotide sequence: TGTGCCAGCTCCGGGACAACGAACACTGAAGCTTTCTTT. It is translated as CASSGTTNTEAFF.

This chain links TRBV24-1 with TRBJ2-2; D remains unclear. Germline loops: CDR1 KGHDR, CDR2 SFDVKD. The V end lost 5 bases, the J end lost 1 base, and 13 bases lay between the germline ends. CDR3 size: 16 residues. The CDR3 protein is CATSAAGQVNTGELFF. The CDR3 DNA sequence: TGTGCCACCAGTGCTGCAGGTCAGGTGAACACCGGGGAGCTGTTTTTT.

V is TRBV9 and J is TRBJ2-3; 7 bases are a match to TRBD2. The CDR3 has 15 amino acids. Per the germline V gene, CDR1 is SGDLS and CDR2 is YYNGEE. With 4 bases clipped from V and 3 bases from J, the junction kept 8 bases outside the gene matches. This CDR3 is CASSSQAAGTDTQYF. For the CDR3, the DNA is TGTGCCAGCAGCTCCCAGGCAGCGGGGACAGATACGCAGTATTTT.